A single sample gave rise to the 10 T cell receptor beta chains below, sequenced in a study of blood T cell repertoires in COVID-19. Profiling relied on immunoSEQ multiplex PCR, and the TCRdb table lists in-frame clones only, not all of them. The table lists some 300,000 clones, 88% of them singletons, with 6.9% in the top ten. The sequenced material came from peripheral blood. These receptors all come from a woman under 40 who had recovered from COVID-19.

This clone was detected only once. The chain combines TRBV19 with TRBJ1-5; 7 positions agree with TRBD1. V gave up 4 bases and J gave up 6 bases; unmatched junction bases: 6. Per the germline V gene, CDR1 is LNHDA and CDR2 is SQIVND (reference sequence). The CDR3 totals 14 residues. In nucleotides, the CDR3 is TGTGCCAGTAGTACGACAGGGATGGGTCAGCCCCAGCATTTT. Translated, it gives CASSTTGMGQPQHF. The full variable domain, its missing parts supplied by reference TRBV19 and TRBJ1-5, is DGGITQSPKYLFRKEGQNVTLSCEQNLNHDAMYWYRQDPGQGLRLIYYSQIVNDFQKGDIAEGYSVSREKKESFPLTVTSAQKNPTAFYLCASSTTGMGQPQHFGDGTRLSIL.

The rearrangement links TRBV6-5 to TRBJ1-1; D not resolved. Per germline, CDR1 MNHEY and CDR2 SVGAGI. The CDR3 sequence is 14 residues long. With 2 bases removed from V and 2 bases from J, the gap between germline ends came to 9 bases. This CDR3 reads CASSYVGDNTEAFF. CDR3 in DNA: TGTGCCAGCAGTTACGTGGGAGACAACACTGAAGCTTTCTTT.

DNA for the CDR3: TGCGCCAGCAGCTTGGAGGGACACCGCAATCAGCCCCAGCATTTT. This translates into CASSLEGHRNQPQHF. This chain connects TRBV5-1 to TRBJ1-5, with a possible D match to TRBD1 (6 bases). The V gene lost 0 bases and the J gene lost 2 bases, with 9 bases spanning the gap. The CDR3 has 15 amino acids. The V gene's germline CDR1 is SGHRS and CDR2 YFSETQ.

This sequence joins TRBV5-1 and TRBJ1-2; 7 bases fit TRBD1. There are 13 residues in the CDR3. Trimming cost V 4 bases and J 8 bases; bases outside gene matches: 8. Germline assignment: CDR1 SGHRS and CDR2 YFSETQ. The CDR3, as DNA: TGCGCCAGCAGCATCTGGACAGGAATCGGCTACACCTTC. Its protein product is CASSIWTGIGYTF.

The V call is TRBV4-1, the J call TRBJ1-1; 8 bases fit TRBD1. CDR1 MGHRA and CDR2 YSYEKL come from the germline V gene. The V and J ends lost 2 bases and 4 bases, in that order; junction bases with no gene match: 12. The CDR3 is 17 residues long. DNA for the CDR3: TGCGCCAGCAGCCAAAAGGCACAGGGGGAAATCGGCACTGAAGCTTTCTTT. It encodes CASSQKAQGEIGTEAFF.

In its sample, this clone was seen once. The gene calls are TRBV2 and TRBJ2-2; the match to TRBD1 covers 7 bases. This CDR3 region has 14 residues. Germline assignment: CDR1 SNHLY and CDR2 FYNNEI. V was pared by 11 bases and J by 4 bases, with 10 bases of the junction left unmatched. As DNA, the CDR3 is TGTGCCTCCCGGGGACAGTCCCCCACCGGGGAGCTGTTTTTT. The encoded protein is CASRGQSPTGELFF. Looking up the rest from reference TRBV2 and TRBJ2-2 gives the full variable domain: EPEVTQTPSHQVTQMGQEVILRCVPISNHLYFYWYRQILGQKVEFLVSFYNNEISEKSEIFDDQFSVERPDGSNFTLKIRSTKLEDSAMYFCASRGQSPTGELFFGEGSRLTVL.

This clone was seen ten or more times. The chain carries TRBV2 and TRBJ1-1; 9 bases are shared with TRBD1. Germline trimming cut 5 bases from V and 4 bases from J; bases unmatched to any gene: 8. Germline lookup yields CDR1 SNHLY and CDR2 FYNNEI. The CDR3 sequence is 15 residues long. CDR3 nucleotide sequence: TGTGCCAGCAGTCAACCCGGGACAGGGACCACTGAAGCTTTCTTT. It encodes CASSQPGTGTTEAFF.

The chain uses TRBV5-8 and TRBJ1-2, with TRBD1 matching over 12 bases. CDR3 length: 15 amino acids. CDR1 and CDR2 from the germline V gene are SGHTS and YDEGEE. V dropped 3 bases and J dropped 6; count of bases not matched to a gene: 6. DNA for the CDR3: TGTGCCAGCAGCTGGGGGGGACAGGGGGCGGATGGCTACACCTTC. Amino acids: CASSWGGQGADGYTF.

CDR3 sequence (DNA): TGCAGCGTCGCAACAGGATACAATGAGCAGTTCTTC. Translation: CSVATGYNEQFF. This chain joins TRBV29-1 and TRBJ2-1; tentative D call: TRBD1 (5 bases). CDR1 SQVTM and CDR2 ANQGSEA come from the germline V gene. V dropped 6 bases and J dropped 4 bases, with 10 bases sitting between them. The CDR3 is 12 residues long.

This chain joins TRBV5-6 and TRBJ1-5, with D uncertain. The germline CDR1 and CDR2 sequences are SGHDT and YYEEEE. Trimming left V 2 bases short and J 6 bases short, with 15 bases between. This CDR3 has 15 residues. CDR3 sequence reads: CASSFWPGKRQPQHF. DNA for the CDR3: TGTGCCAGCAGCTTTTGGCCGGGGAAACGTCAGCCCCAGCATTTT. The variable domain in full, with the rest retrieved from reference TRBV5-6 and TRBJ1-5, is DAGVTQSPTHLIKTRGQQVTLRCSPKSGHDTVSWYQQALGQGPQFIFQYYEEEERQRGNFPDRFSGHQFPNYSSELNVNALLLGDSALYLCASSFWPGKRQPQHFGDGTRLSIL.